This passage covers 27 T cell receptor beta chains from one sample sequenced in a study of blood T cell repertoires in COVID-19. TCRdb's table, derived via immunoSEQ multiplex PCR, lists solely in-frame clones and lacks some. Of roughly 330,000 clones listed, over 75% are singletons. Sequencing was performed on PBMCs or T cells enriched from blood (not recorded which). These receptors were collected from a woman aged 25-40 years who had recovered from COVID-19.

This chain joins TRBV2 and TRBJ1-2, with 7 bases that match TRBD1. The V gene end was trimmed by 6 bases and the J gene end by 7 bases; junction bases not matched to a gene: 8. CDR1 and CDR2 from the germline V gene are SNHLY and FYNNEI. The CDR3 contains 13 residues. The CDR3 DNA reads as TGTGCCAGCAGCACCGGGACAGAGGCTGGCTACACCTTC. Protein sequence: CASSTGTEAGYTF.

CDR3 region: CASSLESRAGQPDTQYF. In DNA, the CDR3 is TGCGCCAGCAGCTTGGAGTCAAGGGCGGGCCAGCCAGATACGCAGTATTTT. The rearrangement links TRBV5-1 to TRBJ2-3, with TRBD2 as a possible D gene (5 bases). V lost 0 bases and J 4 bases, leaving 18 bases between the germline ends. The germline V gene encodes CDR1 SGHRS and CDR2 YFSETQ. CDR3 length equals 17 residues. Complete variable domain (other parts from reference TRBV5-1 and TRBJ2-3): KAGVTQTPRYLIKTRGQQVTLSCSPISGHRSVSWYQQTPGQGLQFLFEYFSETQRNKGNFPGRFSGRQFSNSRSEMNVSTLELGDSALYLCASSLESRAGQPDTQYFGPGTRLTVL.

The CDR3 DNA reads as TGTGCCAGCAGTTACGTACAGGGTTATGAAAAACTGTTTTTT. It specifies CASSYVQGYEKLFF. The V and J genes are TRBV6-5 and TRBJ1-4; a weak D match, TRBD1 (6 bases). V was clipped by 2 bases and J by 6 bases, with 10 bases between them. The CDR3 contains 14 residues. Germline CDR1 is MNHEY and CDR2 is SVGAGI.

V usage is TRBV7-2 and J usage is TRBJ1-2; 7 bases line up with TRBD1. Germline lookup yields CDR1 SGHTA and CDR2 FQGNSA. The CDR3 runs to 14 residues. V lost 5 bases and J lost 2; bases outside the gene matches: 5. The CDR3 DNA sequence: TGTGCCAGCAGCCAGACGACAGGGAACTATGGCTACACCTTC. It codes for CASSQTTGNYGYTF.

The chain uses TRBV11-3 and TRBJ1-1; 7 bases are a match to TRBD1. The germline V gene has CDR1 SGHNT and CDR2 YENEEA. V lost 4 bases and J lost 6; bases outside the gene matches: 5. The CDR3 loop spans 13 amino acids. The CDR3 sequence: CASSSYRGAEAFF. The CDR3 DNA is TGTGCCAGCAGCTCGTACAGGGGTGCTGAAGCTTTCTTT. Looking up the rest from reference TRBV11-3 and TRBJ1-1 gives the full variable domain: EAGVVQSPRYKIIEKKQPVAFWCNPISGHNTLYWYLQNLGQGPELLIRYENEEAVDDSQLPKDRFSAERLKGVDSTLKIQPAELGDSAVYLCASSSYRGAEAFFGQGTRLTVV.

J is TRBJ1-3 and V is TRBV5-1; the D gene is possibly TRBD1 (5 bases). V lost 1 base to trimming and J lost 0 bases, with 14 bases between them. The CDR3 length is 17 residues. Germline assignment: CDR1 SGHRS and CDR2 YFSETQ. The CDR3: CASSLIPVGLSGNTIYF. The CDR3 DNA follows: TGCGCCAGCAGCTTGATCCCTGTGGGACTCTCTGGAAACACCATATATTTT.

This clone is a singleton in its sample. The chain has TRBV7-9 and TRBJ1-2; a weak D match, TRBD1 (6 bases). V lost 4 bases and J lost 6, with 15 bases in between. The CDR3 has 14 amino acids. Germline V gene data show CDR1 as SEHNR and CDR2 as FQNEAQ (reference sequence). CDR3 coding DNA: TGTGCCAGCAGCTGGACCTCACAGGGTGATGGCTACACCTTC. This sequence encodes CASSWTSQGDGYTF.

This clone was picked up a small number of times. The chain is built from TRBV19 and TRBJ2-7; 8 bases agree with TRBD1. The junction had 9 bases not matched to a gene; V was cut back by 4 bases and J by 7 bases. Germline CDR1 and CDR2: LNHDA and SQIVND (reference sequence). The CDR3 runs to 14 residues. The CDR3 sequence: CASSTRTGSEEQYF. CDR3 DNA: TGTGCCAGTAGTACGCGGACAGGGTCCGAGGAGCAGTACTTC.

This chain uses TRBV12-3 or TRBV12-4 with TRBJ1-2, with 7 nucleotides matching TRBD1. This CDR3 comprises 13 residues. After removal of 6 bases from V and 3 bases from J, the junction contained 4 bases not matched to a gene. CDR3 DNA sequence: TGTGCCAGCAGCCCACAGGGGTACTATGGCTACACCTTC. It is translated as CASSPQGYYGYTF.

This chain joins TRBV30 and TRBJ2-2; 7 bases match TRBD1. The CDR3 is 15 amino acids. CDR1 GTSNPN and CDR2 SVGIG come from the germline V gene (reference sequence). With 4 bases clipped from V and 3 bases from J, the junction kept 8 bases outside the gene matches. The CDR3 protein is CAWKERGLYTGELFF. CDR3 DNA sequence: TGTGCCTGGAAGGAGAGGGGGCTTTACACCGGGGAGCTGTTTTTT. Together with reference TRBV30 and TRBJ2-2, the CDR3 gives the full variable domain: SQTIHQWPATLVQPVGSPLSLECTVEGTSNPNLYWYRQAAGRGLQLLFYSVGIGQISSEVPQNLSASRPQDRQFILSSKKLLLSDSGFYLCAWKERGLYTGELFFGEGSRLTVL.

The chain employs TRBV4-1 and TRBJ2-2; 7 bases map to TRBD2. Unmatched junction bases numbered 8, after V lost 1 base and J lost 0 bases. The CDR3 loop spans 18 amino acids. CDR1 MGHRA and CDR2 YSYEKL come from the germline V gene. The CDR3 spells CASSQAGEGWPNTGELFF. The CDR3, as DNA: TGCGCCAGCAGCCAAGCGGGGGAGGGTTGGCCGAACACCGGGGAGCTGTTTTTT.

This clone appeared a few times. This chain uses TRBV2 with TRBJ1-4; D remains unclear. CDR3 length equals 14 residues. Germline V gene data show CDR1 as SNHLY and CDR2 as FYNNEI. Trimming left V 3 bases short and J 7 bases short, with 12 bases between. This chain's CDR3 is CASSEGGHPEKLFF. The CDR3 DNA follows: TGTGCCAGCAGTGAGGGCGGGCATCCTGAAAAACTGTTTTTT.

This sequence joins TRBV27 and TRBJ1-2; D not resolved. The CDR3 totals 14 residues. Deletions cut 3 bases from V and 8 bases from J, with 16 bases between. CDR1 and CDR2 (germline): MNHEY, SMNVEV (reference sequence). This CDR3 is CASSFEQRGEGYTF. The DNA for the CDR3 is TGTGCCAGCAGTTTTGAACAGCGGGGAGAGGGCTACACCTTC.

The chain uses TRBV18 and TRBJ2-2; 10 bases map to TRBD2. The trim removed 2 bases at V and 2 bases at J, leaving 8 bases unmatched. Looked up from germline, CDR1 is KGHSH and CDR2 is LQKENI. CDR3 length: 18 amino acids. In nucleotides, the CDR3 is TGTGCCAGCTCACCAAGGCTAGCGGGGGATAGAAACACCGGGGAGCTGTTTTTT. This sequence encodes CASSPRLAGDRNTGELFF. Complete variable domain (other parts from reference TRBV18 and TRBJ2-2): NAGVMQNPRHLVRRRGQEARLRCSPMKGHSHVYWYRQLPEEGLKFMVYLQKENIIDESGMPKERFSAEFPKEGPSILRIQQVVRGDSAAYFCASSPRLAGDRNTGELFFGEGSRLTVL.

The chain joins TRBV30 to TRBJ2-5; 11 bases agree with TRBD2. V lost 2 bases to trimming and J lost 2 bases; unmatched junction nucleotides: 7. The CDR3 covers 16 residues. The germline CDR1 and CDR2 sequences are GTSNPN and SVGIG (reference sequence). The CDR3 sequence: CAWSLPSGGRQETQYF. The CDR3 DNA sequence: TGTGCCTGGAGTCTCCCTAGCGGGGGGCGGCAAGAGACCCAGTACTTC. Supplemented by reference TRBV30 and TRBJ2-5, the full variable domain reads SQTIHQWPATLVQPVGSPLSLECTVEGTSNPNLYWYRQAAGRGLQLLFYSVGIGQISSEVPQNLSASRPQDRQFILSSKKLLLSDSGFYLCAWSLPSGGRQETQYFGPGTRLLVL.

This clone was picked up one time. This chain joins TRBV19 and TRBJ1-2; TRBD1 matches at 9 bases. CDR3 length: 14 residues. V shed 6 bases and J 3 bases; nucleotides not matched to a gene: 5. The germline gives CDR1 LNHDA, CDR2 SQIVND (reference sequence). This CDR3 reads CASRVQGADYGYTF. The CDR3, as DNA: TGTGCCAGTAGGGTACAGGGGGCGGACTATGGCTACACCTTC.

The CDR3 nucleotides are TGTGCCAGCAGAAATGTCCATTGGCTTAAGAACACTGAAGCTTTCTTT. Translated, it gives CASRNVHWLKNTEAFF. V usage is TRBV7-9 and J usage is TRBJ1-1; D remains ambiguous. Trimming cost V 6 bases and J 1 base, with 18 bases left between them. Germline values: CDR1 SEHNR, CDR2 FQNEAQ (reference sequence). This CDR3 comprises 16 residues.

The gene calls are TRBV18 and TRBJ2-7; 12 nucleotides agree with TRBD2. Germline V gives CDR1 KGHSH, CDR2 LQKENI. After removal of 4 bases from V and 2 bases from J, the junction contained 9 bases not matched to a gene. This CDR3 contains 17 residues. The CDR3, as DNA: TGTGCCAGCTCACTCGGGACTAGCGGGCGGTCCCCCTACGAGCAGTACTTC. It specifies CASSLGTSGRSPYEQYF.

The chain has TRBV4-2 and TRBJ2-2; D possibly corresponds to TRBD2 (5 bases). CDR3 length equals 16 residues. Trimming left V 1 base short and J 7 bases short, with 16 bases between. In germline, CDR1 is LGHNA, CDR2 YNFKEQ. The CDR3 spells CASSQAGSLKVGELFF. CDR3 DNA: TGTGCCAGCAGCCAAGCGGGGAGCCTAAAGGTCGGGGAGCTGTTTTTT.

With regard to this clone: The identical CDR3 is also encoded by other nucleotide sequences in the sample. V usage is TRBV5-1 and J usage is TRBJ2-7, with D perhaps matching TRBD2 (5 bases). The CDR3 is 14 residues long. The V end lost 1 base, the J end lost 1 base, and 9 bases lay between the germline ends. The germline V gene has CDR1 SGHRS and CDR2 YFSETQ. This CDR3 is CASSLSGDSYEQYF. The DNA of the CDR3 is TGCGCCAGCAGCTTGTCCGGGGATTCCTACGAGCAGTACTTC.

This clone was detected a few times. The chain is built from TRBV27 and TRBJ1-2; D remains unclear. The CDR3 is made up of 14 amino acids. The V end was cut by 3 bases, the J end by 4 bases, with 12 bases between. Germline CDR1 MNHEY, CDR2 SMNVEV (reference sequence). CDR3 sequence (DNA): TGTGCCAGCAGTTTGGCCTCCCAGCGCTATGGCTACACCTTC. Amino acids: CASSLASQRYGYTF.

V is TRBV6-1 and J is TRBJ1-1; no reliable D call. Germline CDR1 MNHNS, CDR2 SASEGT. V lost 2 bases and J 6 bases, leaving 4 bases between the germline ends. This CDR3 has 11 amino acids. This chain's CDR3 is CASSELAEAFF. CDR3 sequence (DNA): TGTGCCAGCAGTGAATTAGCTGAAGCTTTCTTT.

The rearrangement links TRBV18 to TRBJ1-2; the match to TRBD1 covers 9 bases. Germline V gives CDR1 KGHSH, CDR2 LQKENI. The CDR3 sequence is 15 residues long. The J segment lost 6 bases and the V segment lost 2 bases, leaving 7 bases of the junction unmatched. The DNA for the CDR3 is TGTGCCAGCTCACCAGCGGGGACAGGGTGGAATGGCTACACCTTC. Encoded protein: CASSPAGTGWNGYTF.

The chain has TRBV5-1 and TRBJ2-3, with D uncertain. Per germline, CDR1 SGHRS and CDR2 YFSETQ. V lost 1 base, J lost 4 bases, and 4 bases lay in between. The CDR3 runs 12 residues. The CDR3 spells CASSLFSDTQYF. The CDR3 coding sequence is TGCGCCAGCAGCTTGTTCTCAGATACGCAGTATTTT.

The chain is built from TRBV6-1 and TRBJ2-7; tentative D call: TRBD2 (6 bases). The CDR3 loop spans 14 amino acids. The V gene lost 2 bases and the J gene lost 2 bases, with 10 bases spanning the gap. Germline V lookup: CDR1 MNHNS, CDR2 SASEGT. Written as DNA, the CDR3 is TGTGCCAGCAGTGAACGTGGAGGGACCTACGAGCAGTACTTC. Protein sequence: CASSERGGTYEQYF.

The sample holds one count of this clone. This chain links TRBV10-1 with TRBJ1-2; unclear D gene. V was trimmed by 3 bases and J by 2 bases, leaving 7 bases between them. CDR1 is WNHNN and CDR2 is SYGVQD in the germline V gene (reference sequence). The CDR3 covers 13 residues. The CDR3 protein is CASSEDGNYGYTF. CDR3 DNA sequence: TGCGCCAGCAGTGAAGACGGGAACTATGGCTACACCTTC.

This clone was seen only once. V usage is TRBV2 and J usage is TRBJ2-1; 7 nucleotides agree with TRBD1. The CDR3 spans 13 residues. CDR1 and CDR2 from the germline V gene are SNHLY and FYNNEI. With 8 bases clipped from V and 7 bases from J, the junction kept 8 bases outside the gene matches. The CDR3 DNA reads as TGTGCCAGCGGTCCCCAGGGACAGAATGAGCAGTTCTTC. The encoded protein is CASGPQGQNEQFF.